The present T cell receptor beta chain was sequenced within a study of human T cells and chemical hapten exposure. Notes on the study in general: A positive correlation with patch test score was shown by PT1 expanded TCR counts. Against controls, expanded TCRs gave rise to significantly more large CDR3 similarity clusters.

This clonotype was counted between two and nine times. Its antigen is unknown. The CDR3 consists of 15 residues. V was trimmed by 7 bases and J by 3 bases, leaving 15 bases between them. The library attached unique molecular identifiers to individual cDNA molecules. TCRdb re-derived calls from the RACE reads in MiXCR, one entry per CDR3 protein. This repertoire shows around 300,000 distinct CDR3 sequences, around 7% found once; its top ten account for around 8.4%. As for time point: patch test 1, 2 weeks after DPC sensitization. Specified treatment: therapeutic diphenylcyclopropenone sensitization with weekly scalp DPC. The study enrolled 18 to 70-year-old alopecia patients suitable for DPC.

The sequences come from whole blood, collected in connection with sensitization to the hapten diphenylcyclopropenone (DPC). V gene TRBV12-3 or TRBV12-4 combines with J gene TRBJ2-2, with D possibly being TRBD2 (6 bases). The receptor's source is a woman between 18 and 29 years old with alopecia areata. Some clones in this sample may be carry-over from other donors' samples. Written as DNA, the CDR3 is TGTGCCAGCACTTTTGGGGGGACCTACACCGGGGAGCTGTTTTTT. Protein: CASTFGGTYTGELFF.